This TCR beta chain was sequenced during a study of identical twins. MiXCR, applied by TCRdb to the 5' RACE reads, yields one record per CDR3 protein. Of 500,000 or so distinct CDR3 sequences listed, approximately 14% are singletons. At least ten counts were recorded for this clonotype. Antigen specificity is unknown. No donor was unhealthy or non-Caucasian. The CDR3 totals 15 residues. V dropped 7 bases and J dropped 4; count of bases not matched to a gene: 10. Germline CDR1 and CDR2: MNHNS and SASEGT. Overall study findings and caveats: Modelling underestimated the level of out-of-frame TCR alpha sharing observed in monozygotic twins.

Another study also made use of these data, one on yellow fever vaccine responses in identical twins.

V usage is TRBV6-1 and J usage is TRBJ1-2; 9 positions agree with TRBD1. The sequenced sample consisted of CD4+ T cells sorted from blood. The receptor comes from a woman under 30 in good health. The CDR3 reads CASIEVWTGVYGYTF. In DNA, the CDR3 is TGTGCCAGCATCGAAGTGTGGACAGGGGTCTATGGCTACACCTTC.